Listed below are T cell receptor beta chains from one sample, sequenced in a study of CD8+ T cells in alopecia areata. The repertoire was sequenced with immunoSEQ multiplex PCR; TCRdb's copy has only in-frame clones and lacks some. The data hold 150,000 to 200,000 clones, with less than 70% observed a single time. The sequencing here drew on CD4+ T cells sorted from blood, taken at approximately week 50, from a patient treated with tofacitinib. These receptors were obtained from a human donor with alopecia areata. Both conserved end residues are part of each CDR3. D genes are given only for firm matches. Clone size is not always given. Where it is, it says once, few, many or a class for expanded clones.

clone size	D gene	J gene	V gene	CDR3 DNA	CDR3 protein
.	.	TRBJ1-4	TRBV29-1	TGCAGCGTTGGTCCGGCAGGGGATGAAAAACTGTTTTTT	CSVGPAGDEKLFF
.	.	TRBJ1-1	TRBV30	TGTGCCTGGAGAAGTCTCCGGGGGAAGAACACTGAAGCTTTCTTT	CAWRSLRGKNTEAFF
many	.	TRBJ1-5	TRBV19	TGTGCCAGTAGGCAGATCAATCAGCCCCAGCATTTT	CASRQINQPQHF
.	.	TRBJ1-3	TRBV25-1	TGTGCCAGCACCCCATCGGCTGGAAACACCATATATTTT	CASTPSAGNTIYF
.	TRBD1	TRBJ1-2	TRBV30	TGTGCGTCAGACAGGGTGAATGGCTACACCTTC	CASDRVNGYTF
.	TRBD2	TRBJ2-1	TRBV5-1	TGCGCCAGCAGCTTGAAGGGACTAGCGGCCGGTGAGCAGTTCTTC	CASSLKGLAAGEQFF
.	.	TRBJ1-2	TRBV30	TGTGCCTGTTCAGGGGCGGCTAACTATGGCTACACCTTC	CACSGAANYGYTF
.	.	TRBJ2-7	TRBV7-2	TGTTCTGGGGGTCTGTCATCGAAATACGAGCAGTACTTC	CSGGLSSKYEQYF
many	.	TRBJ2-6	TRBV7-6	TGTGCCAGCAGCTACGACTCTGGGGCCAACGTCCTGACTTTC	CASSYDSGANVLTF
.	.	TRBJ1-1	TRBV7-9	TGTGCCAGCAGCTTAGACTCCAGGTCAGGGCCCGAAGCTTTCTTT	CASSLDSRSGPEAFF
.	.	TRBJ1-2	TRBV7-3	TGTGCCAGCAGCCTCCAGCCGGGACTCAACTATGGCTACACCTTC	CASSLQPGLNYGYTF
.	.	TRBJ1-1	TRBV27	TGTGCCAGCAGTCCCGCTCGAGCGAACACTGAAGCTTTCTTT	CASSPARANTEAFF
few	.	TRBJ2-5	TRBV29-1	TGCAGCGTCGAGGTGGTGGGTCAAGAGACCCAGTACTTC	CSVEVVGQETQYF
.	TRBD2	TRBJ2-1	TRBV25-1	TGTGCCAGCAGACTAGCGGGGGGCCACAATGAGCAGTTCTTC	CASRLAGGHNEQFF
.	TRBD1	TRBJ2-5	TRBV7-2	TGTGCCAGCAGCACCGGGACAGGGCAAGAGACCCAGTACTTC	CASSTGTGQETQYF
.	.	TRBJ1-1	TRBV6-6	TGTGCCAGCACCCCACTGGGGGAAGGGGCTTTCTTT	CASTPLGEGAFF
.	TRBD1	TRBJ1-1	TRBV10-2	TGCGCCAGCAGCGCCCCGGGACAGGGTTACACTGAAGCTTTCTTT	CASSAPGQGYTEAFF
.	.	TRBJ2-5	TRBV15	TGTGCCACCAGCAGGGCCGGAAACGGACAAGAGACCCAGTACTTC	CATSRAGNGQETQYF
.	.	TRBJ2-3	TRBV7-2	TGTGCCAGCAAATTGAAGAACGGGGGCACAGATACGCAGTATTTT	CASKLKNGGTDTQYF
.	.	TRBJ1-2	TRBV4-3	TGCGCCAGCAGTCCACAGCAGAACTATGGCTACACCTTC	CASSPQQNYGYTF
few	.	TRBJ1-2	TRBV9	TGTGCCATATGGGATACAGCCACCCACAACTATGGCTACACCTTC	CAIWDTATHNYGYTF
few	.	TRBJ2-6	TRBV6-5	TGTGCCAGCAGTGGTAGCGCTGGGGCCAACGTCCTGACTTTC	CASSGSAGANVLTF
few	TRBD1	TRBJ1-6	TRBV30	TGTGCCTGGGGGACAGGGGTTAAGAATTCACCCCTCCACTTT	CAWGTGVKNSPLHF
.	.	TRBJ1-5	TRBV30	TGTGCCTGGAGTGTACGTGGCGGGAAAAATAGCAATCAGCCCCAGCATTTT	CAWSVRGGKNSNQPQHF
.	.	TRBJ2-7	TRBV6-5	TGTGCCAGCTACGGAAGGGGGTCCTACGAGCAGTACTTC	CASYGRGSYEQYF
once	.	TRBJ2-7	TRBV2	TGTGCCAGCAGTGAAGCGCTTGCAGGGGGGACCTTTCGGCAGTACTTC	CASSEALAGGTFRQYF